What follows are 30 T cell receptor beta chains derived from one specimen sequenced in a study of blood T cell repertoires in COVID-19. Data came from immunoSEQ multiplex PCR; TCRdb stores just in-frame clones and leaves some out. The sample consists of under 200,000 clones, around four fifths of them appearing once. Specimen: PBMCs or T cells enriched from blood (not recorded which). Every receptor here comes from a woman between 45 and 65 years old in a cohort exposed to, infected with or recovered from COVID-19 (not recorded which).

For this clone: One junction end disagrees with the germline gene, perhaps due to a read error. This chain joins TRBV7-7 and TRBJ2-1, with D uncertain. The germline CDR1 and CDR2 sequences are SSHAT and FNYEAQ (reference sequence). The CDR3 is 16 residues long. The CDR3 here is CASSLESVVSAGEQFF. The CDR3 DNA sequence: TGTGCTAGCAGCTTAGAATCAGTTGTCAGCGCCGGTGAGCAGTTCTTC.

This clone was seen just once. The chain uses TRBV5-4 and TRBJ1-2; 7 bases fit TRBD1. V trimming: 1 base; J trimming: 7 bases; junction bases outside the gene matches: 7. Germline V gene data show CDR1 as SGHNT and CDR2 as YYREEE (reference sequence). The CDR3 spans 14 residues. CDR3: CASSLPGQIGGYTF. The DNA for the CDR3 is TGTGCCAGCAGCTTGCCGGGACAGATCGGTGGCTACACCTTC.

The V gene is TRBV9, the J gene TRBJ2-1, with D perhaps TRBD1 (6 bases). The length of the CDR3 is 15 residues. V was pared by 3 bases and J by 6 bases, with 16 bases between. Germline values: CDR1 SGDLS, CDR2 YYNGEE. The CDR3 DNA reads TGTGCCAGCAGCGATACAGGGAGAGGGTTCAATGAGCAGTTCTTC. The encoded protein is CASSDTGRGFNEQFF.

This clone has more than one count but fewer than ten. V and J are TRBV7-9 and TRBJ2-7; D remains ambiguous. The CDR3 covers 12 residues. V lost 5 bases, J lost 4 bases, and 9 bases lay in between. Germline lookup yields CDR1 SEHNR and CDR2 FQNEAQ (reference sequence). CDR3 region: CASSEESYEQYF. In nucleotides, the CDR3 is TGTGCCAGCAGCGAGGAATCTTACGAGCAGTACTTC.

This clone appeared many times. The rearrangement uses TRBV28 and TRBJ1-2, with D perhaps TRBD1 (6 bases). The CDR3 consists of 15 residues. CDR1 and CDR2 from the germline V gene are MDHEN and SYDVKM. V was clipped by 6 bases and J by 0 bases, with 14 bases between them. The CDR3 DNA is TGTGCCAGCAGAAGACCGGACAGCACTAACTATGGCTACACCTTC. It specifies CASRRPDSTNYGYTF.

This clone was seen only a few times. J is TRBJ1-2 and V is TRBV18; no definite D call. The V and J ends lost 2 bases and 4 bases respectively, with 11 bases between them. The CDR3 extends over 14 amino acids. The germline V gene has CDR1 KGHSH and CDR2 LQKENI. The CDR3 sequence: CASSPDYGSYGYTF. The DNA for the CDR3 is TGTGCCAGCTCACCAGACTATGGCTCCTATGGCTACACCTTC.

The V and J genes are TRBV7-3 and TRBJ1-1; 7 bases agree with TRBD1. The length of the CDR3 is 16 residues. Germline V gene data show CDR1 as SGHTA and CDR2 as FQGTGA. The V segment lost 1 base and the J segment 1 base; nucleotides outside the gene matches: 6. CDR3 residues: CASSLNSGTANTEAFF. The CDR3 DNA reads TGTGCCAGCAGCTTAAACTCCGGGACAGCGAACACTGAAGCTTTCTTT.

This clone was seen more than once but under ten times. The chain joins TRBV30 to TRBJ1-3; 8 nucleotides match TRBD1. CDR1 GTSNPN and CDR2 SVGIG come from the germline V gene (reference sequence). The CDR3 loop spans 16 amino acids. V was clipped by 3 bases and J by 0 bases; unmatched bases: 7. The CDR3 nucleotides read TGTGCCTGGAGCCAGGACAGGGTGAGCTCTGGAAACACCATATATTTT. This codes for CAWSQDRVSSGNTIYF.

A few counts support this clone. One junction end does not reproduce the germline sequence, and a read error may be involved. The chain combines TRBV7-7 with TRBJ2-7; maybe TRBD2 (6 bases). The germline CDR1 and CDR2 sequences are SSHAT and FNYEAQ (reference sequence). This CDR3 has 15 residues. The CDR3 DNA sequence: TGTGCTAGCAGCTTAGGGTTAGCGGAAACGGAGGAGCAGTACTTC. Residues: CASSLGLAETEEQYF.

V and J are TRBV20-1 and TRBJ2-7, with 8 bases fitting TRBD1. The CDR3 loop spans 13 amino acids. Germline loops: CDR1 DFQATT, CDR2 SNEGSKA (reference sequence). J gave up 2 bases and V 3 bases, and 3 bases lay outside the gene matches. CDR3 nucleotide sequence: TGCAGTGCTAGTGGGGGACAGGCCTACGAGCAGTACTTC. This sequence encodes CSASGGQAYEQYF.

The chain couples TRBV19 to TRBJ1-1; 9 nucleotides align to TRBD1. V lost 1 base and J lost 1; bases outside the gene matches: 1. From germline, CDR1 is LNHDA and CDR2 SQIVND (reference sequence). This CDR3 is 15 amino acids long. The CDR3 DNA reads TGTGCCAGTAGTATAGCGACAGGGGGGAACACTGAAGCTTTCTTT. As protein: CASSIATGGNTEAFF.

This clone was found a few times. The chain joins TRBV27 to TRBJ2-1; 8 nucleotides match TRBD2. The CDR3 is 16 residues long. Trimming took 2 bases from V and 5 from J; bases not matched to a gene: 8. Germline CDR1 is MNHEY and CDR2 is SMNVEV (reference sequence). CDR3 sequence reads: CASSLTSGEWDNEQFF. The DNA for the CDR3 is TGTGCCAGCAGTTTAACTAGCGGCGAGTGGGACAATGAGCAGTTCTTC.

This clone was observed a single time. V is TRBV12-3 or TRBV12-4 and J is TRBJ2-7; a weak D match, TRBD2 (5 bases). Trimming cost V 7 bases and J 1 base, with 11 bases left between them. The CDR3 sequence is 13 residues long. The CDR3 DNA is TGTGCCAGCAAGAGGGCGACTTCCTACGAGCAGTACTTC. Amino acid sequence: CASKRATSYEQYF.

This rearrangement joins TRBV27 to TRBJ2-4; TRBD1 matches at 9 bases. The germline V gene has CDR1 MNHEY and CDR2 SMNVEV (reference sequence). V dropped 6 bases and J dropped 2; count of bases not matched to a gene: 5. CDR3 size: 15 residues. The CDR3 sequence: CASSRQGVTKNIQYF. The CDR3 nucleotides read TGTGCCAGCAGCCGACAGGGGGTGACCAAAAACATTCAGTACTTC.

The J gene is TRBJ2-7, the V gene TRBV9, with a possible D match to TRBD1 (6 bases). This CDR3 region has 14 residues. Germline V gene data show CDR1 as SGDLS and CDR2 as YYNGEE. V gave up 3 bases and J gave up 2 bases, with 12 bases separating them. The CDR3 sequence: CASSAQGGPYEQYF. In DNA, the CDR3 is TGTGCCAGCAGCGCACAGGGTGGTCCCTACGAGCAGTACTTC.

The V call is TRBV27, the J call TRBJ2-5, with D possibly TRBD2 on 6 matching bases. The germline gives CDR1 MNHEY, CDR2 SMNVEV (reference sequence). This CDR3 is 17 amino acids long. The V end lost 6 bases, the J end lost 5 bases, and 25 bases lay between the germline ends. CDR3 protein: CASREFVGGAGYETQYF. DNA of the CDR3: TGTGCCAGCAGGGAGTTCGTCGGGGGTGCGGGGTATGAGACCCAGTACTTC.

The chain is built from TRBV9 and TRBJ2-5, with 7 bases fitting TRBD1. The V and J ends lost 3 bases and 2 bases, in that order; junction bases with no gene match: 1. The CDR3 consists of 13 residues. CDR1 and CDR2 from the germline V gene are SGDLS and YYNGEE. The CDR3 protein is CASSGDRQETQYF. The CDR3 DNA follows: TGTGCCAGCAGCGGGGACAGACAAGAGACCCAGTACTTC.

The CDR3 spells CASSNQGTLNYGYTF. The CDR3 DNA is TGTGCCAGTAGTAATCAGGGTACCCTAAACTATGGCTACACCTTC. The chain couples TRBV19 to TRBJ1-2; possible D gene TRBD1, 5 bases. The CDR3 totals 15 residues. The V gene lost 4 bases and the J gene lost 2 bases, with 14 bases spanning the gap. Germline CDR1 reads LNHDA; CDR2 reads SQIVND (reference sequence).

In DNA form, the CDR3 reads TGTGCCAGCACAGGGCGAGGAAATCAGCCCCAGCATTTT. This gives the protein CASTGRGNQPQHF. This sequence joins TRBV2 and TRBJ1-5, with a tentative D call TRBD1 (5 bases). Germline CDR1 SNHLY, CDR2 FYNNEI. This CDR3 is 13 amino acids long. Trimming left V 7 bases short and J 4 bases short, with 11 bases between. The variable domain in full, with the rest retrieved from reference TRBV2 and TRBJ1-5, is EPEVTQTPSHQVTQMGQEVILRCVPISNHLYFYWYRQILGQKVEFLVSFYNNEISEKSEIFDDQFSVERPDGSNFTLKIRSTKLEDSAMYFCASTGRGNQPQHFGDGTRLSIL.

This sequence joins TRBV4-1 and TRBJ2-7; TRBD2 is a possible D gene (5 bases). The CDR3 is made up of 13 amino acids. Trimming pared 1 base from V and 5 bases from J, leaving 9 bases between. Germline CDR1 and CDR2: MGHRA and YSYEKL. This chain's CDR3 is CASSQVGADEQYF. The CDR3 coding sequence is TGCGCCAGCAGCCAAGTGGGAGCGGACGAGCAGTACTTC.

The DNA for the CDR3 is TGTGCCAGCTCCCTGACCGACAGCGAATTTTCCTACGAGCAGTACTTC. Amino acid sequence: CASSLTDSEFSYEQYF. J is TRBJ2-7 and V is TRBV18, with D tentatively TRBD1 (5 bases). The length of the CDR3 is 16 residues. Germline V gives CDR1 KGHSH, CDR2 LQKENI. V gave up 6 bases and J gave up 1 base, with 19 bases separating them. Combining the CDR3 with reference TRBV18 and TRBJ2-7 gives the whole variable domain NAGVMQNPRHLVRRRGQEARLRCSPMKGHSHVYWYRQLPEEGLKFMVYLQKENIIDESGMPKERFSAEFPKEGPSILRIQQVVRGDSAAYFCASSLTDSEFSYEQYFGPGTRLTVT.

The CDR3 region is CASSLNRASYNEQFF. The DNA for the CDR3 is TGTGCCAGCAGCTTAAACAGGGCCTCATACAATGAGCAGTTCTTC. The chain couples TRBV7-3 to TRBJ2-1; perhaps TRBD1 as D (6 bases). Germline V gene sequence: CDR1 SGHTA, CDR2 FQGTGA. The CDR3 spans 15 residues. Deletions cut 1 base from V and 4 bases from J, with 11 bases between. Looking up the rest from reference TRBV7-3 and TRBJ2-1 gives the full variable domain: GAGVSQTPSNKVTEKGKYVELRCDPISGHTALYWYRQSLGQGPEFLIYFQGTGAADDSGLPNDRFFAVRPEGSVSTLKIQRTERGDSAVYLCASSLNRASYNEQFFGPGTRLTVL.

The rearrangement links TRBV28 to TRBJ2-7; 10 nucleotides line up with TRBD1. CDR3 length: 15 residues. The germline V gene encodes CDR1 MDHEN and CDR2 SYDVKM. Trimming took 3 bases from V and 5 from J; bases not matched to a gene: 7. The CDR3 nucleotides are TGTGCCAGCAGTTTGACAGGGGGCCCAGCTGACGAGCAGTACTTC. Translating it yields CASSLTGGPADEQYF.

The chain is built from TRBV5-1 and TRBJ2-5; maybe TRBD1 (7 bases). The V gene lost 4 bases and the J gene lost 10 bases, with 14 bases spanning the gap. The germline V gene has CDR1 SGHRS and CDR2 YFSETQ. CDR3 length equals 12 residues. Here the CDR3 DNA reads TGCGCCAGCAGCGCGCAGGGGGGTGGCCAGTACTTC. This gives the protein CASSAQGGGQYF.

The chain recombines TRBV6-1 with TRBJ2-7; possibly TRBD2 for D (6 bases). V lost 0 bases, J lost 6 bases, and 12 bases lay in between. This CDR3 is 14 amino acids long. Germline CDR1 is MNHNS and CDR2 is SASEGT. The CDR3 spells CASSEAILASEQYF. In DNA, the CDR3 is TGTGCCAGCAGTGAAGCGATACTAGCCTCCGAGCAGTACTTC.

The chain employs TRBV5-6 and TRBJ1-5; 8 nucleotides match TRBD1. There are 16 residues in the CDR3. Germline V CDR1 and CDR2: SGHDT, YYEEEE. With V trimmed by 4 bases and J by 3 bases, 9 bases remained unmatched. CDR3 sequence reads: CASSPDRGQSNQPQHF. DNA of the CDR3: TGTGCCAGCAGCCCCGACAGGGGACAATCCAATCAGCCCCAGCATTTT.

Regarding this clone: Other nucleotide sequences from this sample produce the same CDR3. J is TRBJ1-1 and V is TRBV27; 9 bases align to TRBD1. Germline values: CDR1 MNHEY, CDR2 SMNVEV (reference sequence). This CDR3 has 16 amino acids. The V and J ends lost 5 bases and 0 bases, in that order; junction bases with no gene match: 7. The CDR3 coding sequence is TGTGCCAGCAGTCTTAAGGGGACAGGGCTGAACACTGAAGCTTTCTTT. Its translation: CASSLKGTGLNTEAFF.

This sequence joins TRBV30 and TRBJ1-6; D not certain. Germline V gene lookup returns CDR1 GTSNPN and CDR2 SVGIG (reference sequence). This CDR3 is 15 amino acids long. The V gene lost 2 bases and the J gene lost 6 bases, with 14 bases spanning the gap. CDR3 nucleotide sequence: TGTGCCTGGAGTCCCCCGACGGGTCGTAATTCACCCCTCCACTTT. Encoded protein: CAWSPPTGRNSPLHF.

The chain couples TRBV5-8 to TRBJ2-3; weak D call: TRBD1 (5 bases). Trimming took 1 base from V and 2 from J, leaving 14 bases between them. Looked up from germline, CDR1 is SGHTS and CDR2 is YDEGEE. The CDR3 runs to 16 residues. The CDR3 here is CASSLIWGSDTDTQYF. DNA of the CDR3: TGTGCCAGCAGCTTGATTTGGGGCAGTGACACAGATACGCAGTATTTT.

The rearrangement links TRBV5-1 to TRBJ1-6; D gene unclear. Germline lookup yields CDR1 SGHRS and CDR2 YFSETQ. CDR3 size: 15 residues. The V and J ends lost 0 bases and 7 bases respectively, with 11 bases between them. The CDR3 sequence is CASSLGGSRNSPLHF. CDR3 in DNA: TGCGCCAGCAGCTTGGGAGGTTCCAGAAATTCACCCCTCCACTTT.